This T cell receptor (beta chain) was found in a study of T cells after yellow fever vaccination. Study-wide points: The study re-detected most primary-vaccination clones after the booster (roughly 96% CD4, just over 85% CD8). Weaker, the secondary response peaked sooner, at day 5 versus 15.

Template switching with 5'RACE generated the TCR cDNA and added a universal primer site and UMIs. TCRdb reprocessed the 5' RACE reads via MiXCR and lists one record per CDR3 protein. The profile covers more than 300,000 distinct CDR3 sequences, with about 10% appearing a single time and 3% to 3.5% taken by the ten largest. About this clonotype itself: Antigen: not known.

This CDR3 has 15 amino acids. Trimming took off 4 bases at V and 5 bases at J, with 16 bases between the two ends. Germline V gene sequence: CDR1 SGHDN, CDR2 FVKESK. V and J are TRBV14 and TRBJ2-3, with no clear D. The sequence was collected from a man aged 18 to 35 who received the YFV17D yellow fever vaccine. Sequencing was performed on CD4+ T cells sorted from PBMCs, taken 45 days after the yellow fever booster vaccination. The CDR3, as DNA: TGTGCCAGCAGCCCCTCTGGGGTACTCAAAGATACGCAGTATTTT. It codes for CASSPSGVLKDTQYF.